Each of the 25 T cell receptor beta chains below was sequenced from the same sample in a study of Graves' ophthalmopathy and Graves' hyperthyroidism. The authors amplified TCR beta CDR3 regions from RNA transcripts. RT-PCR with HTBI primers came first, then second-round multiplex PCR. TCRdb itself ran the multiplex PCR reads through MiXCR, one entry per CDR3 protein. Of about 370,000 distinct CDR3 sequences listed, around 17% are singletons. Sequencing was done on a sample of peripheral blood. Receptor source: a woman aged 18-30 years with Graves' ophthalmopathy.

This clonotype showed up many times. Here the CDR3 reads CASTDLGETQYF. CDR3 DNA: TGTGCCAGCACGGACCTCGGGGAGACCCAGTACTTC. The chain has TRBV12-3 or TRBV12-4 and TRBJ2-5; D not resolved. The CDR3 consists of 12 residues. Deletions cut 7 bases from V and 5 bases from J, with 11 bases between.

This clonotype was observed at least ten times. This rearrangement joins TRBV20-1 to TRBJ2-5, with unresolved D. Germline CDR1 reads DFQATT; CDR2 reads SNEGSKA (reference sequence). Trimming removed 3 bases from V and 7 bases from J, with 9 bases in between. The CDR3 spans 11 residues. In nucleotides, the CDR3 is TGCAGTGCTAGGGTTCGGTGGACCCAGTACTTC. Encoded protein: CSARVRWTQYF.

V gene TRBV28 combines with J gene TRBJ1-1; D possibly corresponds to TRBD1 (5 bases). Trimming shortened V by 8 bases and J by 6 bases, and 16 bases separated the two germline ends. The V gene's germline CDR1 is MDHEN and CDR2 SYDVKM. The CDR3 runs 13 residues. The CDR3 nucleotides are TGTGCCAGCGGAGTAGGGGCGGGTTCTGAAGCTTTCTTT. Translation gives CASGVGAGSEAFF.

This clonotype has ten or more counts. The gene calls are TRBV20-1 and TRBJ2-5; possible D gene TRBD2, 5 bases. Trimming took 5 bases from V and 5 from J, leaving 9 bases between them. This CDR3 has 11 amino acids. Germline CDR1 reads DFQATT; CDR2 reads SNEGSKA (reference sequence). The CDR3 protein is CSAGPGETQYF. CDR3 DNA sequence: TGCAGTGCTGGACCGGGGGAGACCCAGTACTTC.

This clonotype came up many times. V and J are TRBV6-2 or TRBV6-3 and TRBJ2-7; D possibly corresponds to TRBD2 (5 bases). The germline V gene has CDR1 MNHEY and CDR2 SVGEGT. This CDR3 comprises 12 residues. Trimming took 0 bases from V and 6 from J, leaving 6 bases between them. This CDR3 reads CASSYSGVEQYF. The CDR3 DNA is TGTGCCAGCAGTTACTCCGGGGTCGAGCAGTACTTC.

This clonotype was detected ten times or more. This rearrangement joins TRBV11-2 to TRBJ2-5, with no clear D. V dropped 5 bases and J dropped 4 bases, with 8 bases sitting between them. Per germline, CDR1 SGHAT and CDR2 FQNNGV. This CDR3 is 12 amino acids long. In DNA, the CDR3 is TGTGCCAGCAGCCTCCAATTAGAGACCCAGTACTTC. Protein sequence: CASSLQLETQYF.

This clonotype has ten or more counts. The chain combines TRBV7-2 with TRBJ2-7, with 9 bases matching TRBD1. Looked up from germline, CDR1 is SGHTA and CDR2 is FQGNSA. The trim removed 1 base at V and 4 bases at J, leaving 2 bases unmatched. CDR3 size: 14 residues. The CDR3 coding sequence is TGTGCCAGCAGCTTAGGGACAGGGGTTTACGAGCAGTACTTC. Encoded protein: CASSLGTGVYEQYF.

Many counts were recorded for this clonotype. The rearrangement uses TRBV7-2 and TRBJ2-7, with 8 bases that match TRBD2. The CDR3 is 16 residues long. V lost 2 bases to trimming and J lost 2 bases; unmatched junction nucleotides: 8. Germline V gene lookup returns CDR1 SGHTA and CDR2 FQGNSA. The CDR3 bases are TGTGCCAGCAGCTTAAAGAGCGGGAGTACTCCCTACGAGCAGTACTTC. The encoded protein is CASSLKSGSTPYEQYF.

This clonotype was picked up one time. V usage is TRBV7-8 and J usage is TRBJ2-7; no definite D call. Germline V gene sequence: CDR1 SGHVS, CDR2 FQNEAQ. Trimming removed 5 bases at V and 2 bases at J, with 16 bases between. The CDR3 sequence is 15 residues long. CDR3: CASSAAGSQTYEQYF. The CDR3 nucleotides read TGTGCCAGCAGCGCGGCCGGGTCTCAGACCTACGAGCAGTACTTC.

This clonotype came up many times. The chain links TRBV25-1 to TRBJ2-7, with 9 bases lining up with TRBD1. The J segment lost 3 bases and the V segment lost 5 bases, leaving 11 bases of the junction unmatched. The CDR3 consists of 16 residues. The germline gives CDR1 MGHDK, CDR2 SYGVNS. In DNA, the CDR3 is TGTGCCAGCAGTATTCGGACGGACAGGGGTCTCTACGAGCAGTACTTC. Translating gives CASSIRTDRGLYEQYF.

This clonotype was seen repeatedly, ten times or more. The rearrangement links TRBV9 to TRBJ2-5; TRBD1 is a possible D gene (5 bases). The germline V and J ends were trimmed by 4 bases and 5 bases, with 15 bases remaining between them. Germline V gene data show CDR1 as SGDLS and CDR2 as YYNGEE. The length of the CDR3 is 14 residues. The CDR3 coding sequence is TGTGCCAGCAGCCCAGCATTGGGGCAGGAGACCCAGTACTTC. It specifies CASSPALGQETQYF.

The chain combines TRBV20-1 with TRBJ2-7; D is undetermined. The CDR3 totals 14 residues. The ends were cut back, 0 bases at V and 2 bases at J, with 11 bases in the middle. The germline CDR1 and CDR2 sequences are DFQATT and SNEGSKA (reference sequence). The CDR3 sequence: CSARDIGKTYEQYF. In DNA form, the CDR3 reads TGCAGTGCTAGAGATATCGGCAAGACCTACGAGCAGTACTTC.

This clonotype showed up many times. The rearrangement links TRBV29-1 to TRBJ1-5; D uncertain. Per the germline V gene, CDR1 is SQVTM and CDR2 is ANQGSEA. Trimming left V 4 bases short and J 4 bases short, with 11 bases between. The length of the CDR3 is 13 residues. For the CDR3, the DNA is TGCAGCGTTGTAGACGGTGGAAATCAGCCCCAGCATTTT. This encodes CSVVDGGNQPQHF.

At least ten counts were recorded for this clonotype. The chain links TRBV25-1 to TRBJ2-7; TRBD1 is a possible D gene (6 bases). This CDR3 contains 16 residues. Trimming took 3 bases from V and 7 from J, leaving 22 bases between them. Per germline, CDR1 MGHDK and CDR2 SYGVNS. The chain's CDR3 is CASSEVGIQGSGEQYF. CDR3 in DNA: TGTGCCAGCAGTGAGGTTGGGATACAGGGATCGGGGGAGCAGTACTTC.

This clonotype has a handful of counts. J is TRBJ2-2 and V is TRBV30; no firm D call. The length of the CDR3 is 13 residues. CDR1 is GTSNPN, CDR2 SVGIG, per germline (reference sequence). V lost 0 bases, J lost 8 bases, and 10 bases lay in between. CDR3 in amino acids: CAWSVPPGGELFF. The CDR3 DNA reads TGTGCCTGGAGTGTACCCCCCGGGGGGGAGCTGTTTTTT.

The rearrangement links TRBV24-1 to TRBJ2-7; 8 nucleotides match TRBD1. CDR3 length: 14 residues. CDR1 and CDR2 from the germline V gene are KGHDR and SFDVKD. Trimming removed 5 bases from V and 4 bases from J; junction bases left unmatched: 6. The CDR3 region has the DNA TGTGCCACCAGTGTGGACAGGGCACCTTACGAGCAGTACTTC. Its translation is CATSVDRAPYEQYF.

Many counts were recorded for this clonotype. The genes are TRBV29-1 and TRBJ1-3; a possible D gene is TRBD1 (6 bases). Trimming took 2 bases from V and 2 from J, leaving 10 bases between them. The germline CDR1 and CDR2 sequences are SQVTM and ANQGSEA. The CDR3 is 14 residues long. CDR3 in DNA: TGCAGCGTTGAAAGGGCAGGGGCTGGAAACACCATATATTTT. It codes for CSVERAGAGNTIYF.

V usage is TRBV29-1 and J usage is TRBJ2-7; D possibly corresponds to TRBD2 (6 bases). The CDR3 is 12 residues long. Germline V gives CDR1 SQVTM, CDR2 ANQGSEA. V was cut by 4 bases and J by 3 bases, with 10 bases left in between. This chain's CDR3 is CSVGPGVYEQYF. The CDR3 bases are TGCAGCGTTGGTCCGGGGGTCTACGAGCAGTACTTC.

CDR3: CASSVGDVGWREQYF. DNA for the CDR3: TGTGCCAGCAGCGTAGGTGATGTGGGATGGCGCGAGCAGTACTTC. This chain uses TRBV9 with TRBJ2-7; D not resolved. The CDR3 is 15 residues long. CDR1 and CDR2 (germline): SGDLS, YYNGEE. Trimming removed 0 bases at V and 6 bases at J, with 16 bases between.

This clonotype was detected ten times or more. This chain links TRBV25-1 with TRBJ1-1; D remains ambiguous. The CDR3 runs 14 residues. Per the germline V gene, CDR1 is MGHDK and CDR2 is SYGVNS. Trimming left V 6 bases short and J 6 bases short, with 17 bases between. CDR3 sequence (DNA): TGTGCCAGCAGACCACACAGTAACACTGCTGAAGCTTTCTTT. Its translation: CASRPHSNTAEAFF.

Many counts were recorded for this clonotype. This chain links TRBV7-3 with TRBJ1-1; possibly TRBD1 for D (5 bases). V dropped 1 base and J dropped 8 bases, with 14 bases sitting between them. CDR1 SGHTA and CDR2 FQGTGA come from the germline V gene. This CDR3 has 14 residues. CDR3 sequence (DNA): TGTGCCAGCAGCTTAATCCGGGTTGAGGGGGAAGCTTTCTTT. It yields the protein CASSLIRVEGEAFF.

In this sample, this clonotype turned up many times. The rearrangement links TRBV28 to TRBJ1-6; possibly TRBD1 for D (6 bases). Germline CDR1 MDHEN, CDR2 SYDVKM. The V end was cut by 4 bases, the J end by 9 bases, with 16 bases between. This CDR3 is 15 amino acids long. CDR3 bases: TGTGCCAGCAGTTCCGCCACAGGGTGGACTTCACCCCTCCACTTT. It encodes CASSSATGWTSPLHF.

This clonotype was counted at least ten times. The V and J genes are TRBV20-1 and TRBJ2-2, with unresolved D. Germline V lookup: CDR1 DFQATT, CDR2 SNEGSKA (reference sequence). The CDR3 is 13 amino acids. V lost 8 bases and J 0 bases, leaving 10 bases between the germline ends. Here the CDR3 reads CSPAIPNTGELFF. The CDR3 DNA reads TGCAGTCCGGCGATTCCGAACACCGGGGAGCTGTTTTTT.

J is TRBJ2-4 and V is TRBV29-1; 7 bases are a match to TRBD1. The junction had 8 bases not matched to a gene; V was cut back by 5 bases and J by 1 base. Per germline, CDR1 SQVTM and CDR2 ANQGSEA. This CDR3 region has 15 residues. CDR3 sequence (DNA): TGCAGCGTTACCGGGACAGAGAGTGCCAAAAACATTCAGTACTTC. Translated: CSVTGTESAKNIQYF.

This clonotype was found many times. This sequence joins TRBV6-2 or TRBV6-3 and TRBJ1-1, with D perhaps matching TRBD1 (6 bases). The V gene's germline CDR1 is MNHEY and CDR2 SVGEGT. Trimming stripped 2 bases from V and 0 bases from J, with 16 bases between. This CDR3 is built from 17 residues. The CDR3 protein is CASSYAQGGGLNTEAFF. The CDR3 nucleotides are TGTGCCAGCAGTTACGCTCAGGGCGGGGGCTTGAACACTGAAGCTTTCTTT.